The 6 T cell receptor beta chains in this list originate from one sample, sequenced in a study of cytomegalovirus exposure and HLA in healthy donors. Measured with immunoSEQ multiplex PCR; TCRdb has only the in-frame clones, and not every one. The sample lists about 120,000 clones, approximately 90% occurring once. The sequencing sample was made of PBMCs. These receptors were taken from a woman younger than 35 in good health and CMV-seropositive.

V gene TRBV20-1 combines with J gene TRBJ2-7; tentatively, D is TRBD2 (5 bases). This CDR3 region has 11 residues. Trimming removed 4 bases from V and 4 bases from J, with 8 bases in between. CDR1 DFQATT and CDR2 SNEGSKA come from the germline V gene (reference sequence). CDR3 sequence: CSATGLYEQYF. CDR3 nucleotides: TGCAGTGCTACCGGACTTTACGAGCAGTACTTC.

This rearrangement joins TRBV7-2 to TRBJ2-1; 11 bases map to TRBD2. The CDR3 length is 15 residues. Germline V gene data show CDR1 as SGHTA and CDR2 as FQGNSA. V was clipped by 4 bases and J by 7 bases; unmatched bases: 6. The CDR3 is CASSSLGTSGNEQFF. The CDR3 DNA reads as TGTGCCAGCAGCTCTCTTGGGACTAGCGGAAATGAGCAGTTCTTC.

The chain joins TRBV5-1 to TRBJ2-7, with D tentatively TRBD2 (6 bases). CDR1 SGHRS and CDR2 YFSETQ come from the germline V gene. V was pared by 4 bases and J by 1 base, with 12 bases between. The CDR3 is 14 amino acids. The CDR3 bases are TGCGCCAGCAGCGGGCGGGACCCTTCCTACGAGCAGTACTTC. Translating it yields CASSGRDPSYEQYF.

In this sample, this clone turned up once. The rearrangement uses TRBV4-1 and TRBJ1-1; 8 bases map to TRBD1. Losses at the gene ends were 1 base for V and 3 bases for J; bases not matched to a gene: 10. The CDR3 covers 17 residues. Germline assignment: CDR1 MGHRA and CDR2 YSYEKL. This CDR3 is CASSQGSRQGAYTEAFF. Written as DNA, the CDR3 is TGCGCCAGCAGCCAAGGGAGCCGTCAGGGGGCCTACACTGAAGCTTTCTTT.

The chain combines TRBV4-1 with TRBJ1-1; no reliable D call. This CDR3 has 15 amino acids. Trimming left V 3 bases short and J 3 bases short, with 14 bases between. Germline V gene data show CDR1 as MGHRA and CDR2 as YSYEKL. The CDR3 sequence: CASSQDVGRDTEAFF. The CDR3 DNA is TGCGCCAGCAGCCAGGACGTGGGGAGGGACACTGAAGCTTTCTTT.

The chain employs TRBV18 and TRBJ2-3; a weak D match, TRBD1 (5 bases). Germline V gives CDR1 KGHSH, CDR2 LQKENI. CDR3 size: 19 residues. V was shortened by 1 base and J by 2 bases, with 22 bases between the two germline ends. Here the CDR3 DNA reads TGTGCCAGCTCACCACAATCGGCTTCCGAGACAGCTTCCACAGATACGCAGTATTTT. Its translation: CASSPQSASETASTDTQYF. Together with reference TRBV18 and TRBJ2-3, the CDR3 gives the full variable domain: NAGVMQNPRHLVRRRGQEARLRCSPMKGHSHVYWYRQLPEEGLKFMVYLQKENIIDESGMPKERFSAEFPKEGPSILRIQQVVRGDSAAYFCASSPQSASETASTDTQYFGPGTRLTVL.